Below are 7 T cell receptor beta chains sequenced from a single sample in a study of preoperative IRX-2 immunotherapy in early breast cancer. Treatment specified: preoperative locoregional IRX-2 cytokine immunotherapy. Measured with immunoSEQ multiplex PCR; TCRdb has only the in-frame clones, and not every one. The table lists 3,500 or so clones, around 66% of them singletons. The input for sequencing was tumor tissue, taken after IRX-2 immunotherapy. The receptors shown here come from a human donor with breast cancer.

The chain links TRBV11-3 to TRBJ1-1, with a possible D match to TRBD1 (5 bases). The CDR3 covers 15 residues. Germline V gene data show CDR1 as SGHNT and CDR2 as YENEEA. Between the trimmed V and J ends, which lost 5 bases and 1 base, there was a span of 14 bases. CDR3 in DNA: TGTGCCAGCAGCGGGGGGTACCCTAAGAACACTGAAGCTTTCTTT. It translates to CASSGGYPKNTEAFF.

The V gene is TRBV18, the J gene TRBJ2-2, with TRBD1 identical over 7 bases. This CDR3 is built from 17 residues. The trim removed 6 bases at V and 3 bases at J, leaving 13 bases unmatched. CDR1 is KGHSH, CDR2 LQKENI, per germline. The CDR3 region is CASSPSLRQGHTGELFF. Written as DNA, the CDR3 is TGTGCCAGCTCCCCGTCTTTGAGACAGGGTCACACCGGGGAGCTGTTTTTT.

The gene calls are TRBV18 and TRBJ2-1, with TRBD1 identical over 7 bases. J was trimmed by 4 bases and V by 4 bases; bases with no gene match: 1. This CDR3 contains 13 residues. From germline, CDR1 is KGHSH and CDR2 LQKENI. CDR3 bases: TGTGCCAGCTCACACAGGGGTTACAATGAGCAGTTCTTC. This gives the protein CASSHRGYNEQFF.

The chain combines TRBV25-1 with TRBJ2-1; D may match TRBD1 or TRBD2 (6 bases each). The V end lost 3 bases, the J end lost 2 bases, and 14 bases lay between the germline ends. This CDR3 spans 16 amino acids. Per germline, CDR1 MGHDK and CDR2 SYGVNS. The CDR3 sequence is CASSELGGAAYNEQFF. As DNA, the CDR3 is TGTGCCAGCAGTGAGCTGGGGGGCGCAGCCTACAATGAGCAGTTCTTC.

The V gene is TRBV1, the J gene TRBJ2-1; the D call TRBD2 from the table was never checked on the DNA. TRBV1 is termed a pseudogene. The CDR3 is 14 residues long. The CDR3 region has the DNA TGCGCCAGCAGTCGGACTAGCGGTTACAATGAGCAGTTCTTC. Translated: CASSRTSGYNEQFF.

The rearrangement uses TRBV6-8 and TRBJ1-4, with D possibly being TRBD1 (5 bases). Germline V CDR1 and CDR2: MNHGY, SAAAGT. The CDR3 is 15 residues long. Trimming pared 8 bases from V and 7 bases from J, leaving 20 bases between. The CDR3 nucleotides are TGTGCCAGCCGAGTTCCCGGGACTGGGGGTGAAAAACTGTTTTTT. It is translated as CASRVPGTGGEKLFF.

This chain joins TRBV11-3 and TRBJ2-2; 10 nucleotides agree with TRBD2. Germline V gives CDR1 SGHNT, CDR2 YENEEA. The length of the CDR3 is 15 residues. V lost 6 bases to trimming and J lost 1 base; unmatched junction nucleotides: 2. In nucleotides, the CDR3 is TGTGCCAGCAGTCCTAGCGGGGGGAACACCGGGGAGCTGTTTTTT. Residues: CASSPSGGNTGELFF.